These 27 T cell receptor beta chains were sequenced from one sample in a study of T-cell memory formation after mild COVID-19. MiXCR, applied by TCRdb to the 5' RACE reads, yields one record per CDR3 protein. Among roughly 450,000 distinct CDR3 sequences, around a sixth were seen once, and the ten largest hold roughly 12%. Sequences were obtained from PBMCs or a T cell subset sorted from them (not recorded which). All receptors derive from an adult woman who had mild COVID-19 (a few samples of this study predate the infection). Cell type and time point are not known.

V is TRBV7-9 and J is TRBJ1-1; D gene unclear. Looked up from germline, CDR1 is SEHNR and CDR2 is FQNEAQ (reference sequence). This CDR3 is 13 amino acids long. The V gene lost 5 bases and the J gene lost 2 bases, with 9 bases spanning the gap. The CDR3 here is CASSEYSNTEAFF. The CDR3 coding sequence is TGTGCCAGCAGCGAGTACTCCAACACTGAAGCTTTCTTT.

This clonotype was detected only a few times. The rearrangement joins TRBV12-3 or TRBV12-4 to TRBJ1-5; D possibly corresponds to TRBD1 (5 bases). This CDR3 has 16 residues. The germline V and J ends were trimmed by 6 bases and 3 bases, with 18 bases remaining between them. CDR3 residues: CASSSSAGHDNQPQHF. The CDR3 coding sequence is TGTGCCAGCAGCAGCAGTGCCGGACACGACAATCAGCCCCAGCATTTT.

The chain carries TRBV5-1 and TRBJ2-7, with D perhaps TRBD1 (6 bases). V lost 4 bases to trimming and J lost 2 bases, with 16 bases between them. CDR1 is SGHRS, CDR2 YFSETQ, per germline. This CDR3 is built from 15 residues. The CDR3 region is CASSIYPGQPYEQYF. The CDR3, as DNA: TGCGCCAGCAGCATATACCCGGGACAACCCTACGAGCAGTACTTC. Full variable domain (remainder filled in from reference TRBV5-1 and TRBJ2-7): KAGVTQTPRYLIKTRGQQVTLSCSPISGHRSVSWYQQTPGQGLQFLFEYFSETQRNKGNFPGRFSGRQFSNSRSEMNVSTLELGDSALYLCASSIYPGQPYEQYFGPGTRLTVT.

The chain links TRBV18 to TRBJ2-1, with a tentative D call TRBD2 (6 bases). The CDR3 is 13 residues long. V was pared by 8 bases and J by 9 bases, with 17 bases between. Germline V CDR1 and CDR2: KGHSH, LQKENI. The CDR3 DNA follows: TGTGCCAGCCATCCGCAGGTGCGGGGTGAGCAGTTCTTC. Protein: CASHPQVRGEQFF.

This clonotype was counted at least ten times. The genes are TRBV5-6 and TRBJ2-5, with D perhaps TRBD2 (5 bases). Trimming removed 2 bases from V and 1 base from J, with 12 bases in between. Per germline, CDR1 SGHDT and CDR2 YYEEEE. The CDR3 is made up of 15 amino acids. The CDR3 sequence: CASSFRTVSQETQYF. In DNA, the CDR3 is TGTGCCAGCAGCTTTAGGACTGTTTCCCAAGAGACCCAGTACTTC.

This clonotype came up a few times. The rearrangement links TRBV12-3 or TRBV12-4 to TRBJ2-1; TRBD1 might be the D (6 bases). With 6 bases removed from V and 2 bases from J, the gap between germline ends came to 14 bases. This CDR3 has 15 amino acids. CDR3 sequence reads: CASREQGSTYNEQFF. In DNA, the CDR3 is TGTGCCAGCAGGGAACAGGGAAGCACCTACAATGAGCAGTTCTTC.

This sequence joins TRBV29-1 and TRBJ1-5; tentatively, D is TRBD1 (5 bases). Per germline, CDR1 SQVTM and CDR2 ANQGSEA. Trimming took off 7 bases at V and 4 bases at J, with 14 bases between the two ends. This CDR3 has 13 amino acids. The CDR3 is CSARAGENQPQHF. CDR3 in DNA: TGCAGCGCCCGCGCGGGGGAGAATCAGCCCCAGCATTTT.

This clonotype was detected only a few times. V usage is TRBV18 and J usage is TRBJ1-5; D is perhaps TRBD1 (6 bases). The CDR3 consists of 16 residues. Germline V gives CDR1 KGHSH, CDR2 LQKENI. The ends were cut back, 3 bases at V and 10 bases at J, with 22 bases in the middle. CDR3 DNA sequence: TGTGCCAGCTCACCGGAGAGACAGGTCGTCGGAGGACCCCAGCATTTT. This gives the protein CASSPERQVVGGPQHF.

This clonotype appeared a few times. The genes are TRBV12-3 or TRBV12-4 and TRBJ2-2; 9 bases align to TRBD1. J gave up 7 bases and V 3 bases, and 9 bases lay outside the gene matches. This CDR3 spans 16 amino acids. The CDR3 sequence is CASSFGTGGRVGELFF. The CDR3, as DNA: TGTGCCAGCAGTTTCGGTACAGGGGGCCGGGTCGGGGAGCTGTTTTTT.

The chain is built from TRBV7-2 and TRBJ2-3; TRBD1 or TRBD2 may be the D gene (5 bases each). The CDR3 sequence is 15 residues long. CDR1 is SGHTA, CDR2 FQGNSA, per germline. V was trimmed by 3 bases and J by 2 bases, leaving 12 bases between them. In nucleotides, the CDR3 is TGTGCCAGCAGCTTCACCGGGGCCTTCACAGATACGCAGTATTTT. Translation gives CASSFTGAFTDTQYF.

This clonotype has a single count. The chain carries TRBV29-1 and TRBJ2-7, with 7 nucleotides matching TRBD2. After removal of 7 bases from V and 0 bases from J, the junction contained 12 bases not matched to a gene. The CDR3 sequence is 15 residues long. Germline CDR1 and CDR2: SQVTM and ANQGSEA. CDR3 amino acids: CSAHLQRELSYEQYF. CDR3 nucleotide sequence: TGCAGCGCCCATTTGCAGCGGGAACTCTCCTACGAGCAGTACTTC.

The rearrangement uses TRBV5-1 and TRBJ2-1; D not resolved. The CDR3 is 15 amino acids. V lost 4 bases and J 2 bases, leaving 13 bases between the germline ends. CDR1 is SGHRS, CDR2 YFSETQ, per germline. This chain's CDR3 is CASSPSESTYNEQFF. The CDR3 DNA reads TGCGCCAGCAGCCCTAGTGAGTCCACCTACAATGAGCAGTTCTTC.

V is TRBV29-1 and J is TRBJ1-1; D remains unclear. Trimming pared 5 bases from V and 2 bases from J, leaving 12 bases between. This CDR3 has 13 residues. CDR1 is SQVTM and CDR2 is ANQGSEA in the germline V gene. The CDR3 coding sequence is TGCAGCGTTCACCGGGTCCTTAACACTGAAGCTTTCTTT. It is translated as CSVHRVLNTEAFF.

In its sample, this clonotype was seen a few times. The chain couples TRBV6-2 or TRBV6-3 to TRBJ2-7, with 8 bases that match TRBD2. Germline CDR1 MNHEY, CDR2 SVGEGT. Trimming removed 5 bases from V and 3 bases from J; junction bases left unmatched: 9. The CDR3 has 15 amino acids. For the CDR3, the DNA is TGTGCCAGCAGTCGGGCGGGACTAGACCGCTACGAGCAGTACTTC. It specifies CASSRAGLDRYEQYF.

This clonotype showed up just a few times. This sequence joins TRBV6-1 and TRBJ2-3; 10 bases line up with TRBD2. The CDR3 has 15 residues. Trimming cost V 2 bases and J 4 bases; bases outside gene matches: 3. Looked up from germline, CDR1 is MNHNS and CDR2 is SASEGT. The CDR3 sequence is CASSETSGAPDTQYF. The CDR3 nucleotides read TGTGCCAGCAGTGAAACTAGCGGGGCCCCAGATACGCAGTATTTT.

The rearrangement uses TRBV20-1 and TRBJ2-2, with 8 bases identical to TRBD1. V was pared by 6 bases and J by 2 bases, with 8 bases of the junction left unmatched. The V gene's germline CDR1 is DFQATT and CDR2 SNEGSKA (reference sequence). CDR3 length: 15 amino acids. For the CDR3, the DNA is TGCAGTGCAGCCGGCGACAGGGGCAACACCGGGGAGCTGTTTTTT. Amino acids: CSAAGDRGNTGELFF.

The chain recombines TRBV6-2 or TRBV6-3 with TRBJ2-3; 8 bases are a match to TRBD2. Germline V gene sequence: CDR1 MNHEY, CDR2 SVGEGT. The trim removed 5 bases at V and 8 bases at J, leaving 9 bases unmatched. There are 14 residues in the CDR3. CDR3 coding DNA: TGTGCCAGCAGTCCGGGACTAGAGCGGGCTACGCAGTATTTT. Protein: CASSPGLERATQYF.

The chain uses TRBV11-2 and TRBJ2-3; D is ambiguous. V was pared by 3 bases and J by 2 bases, with 9 bases between. This CDR3 region has 14 residues. CDR1 SGHAT and CDR2 FQNNGV come from the germline V gene. CDR3 region: CASSLIAATDTQYF. The CDR3 DNA reads TGTGCCAGCAGCTTGATTGCGGCCACAGATACGCAGTATTTT.

The V call is TRBV10-3, the J call TRBJ1-2; D is uncertain. Germline V CDR1 and CDR2: ENHRY, SYGVKD. Trimming removed 6 bases from V and 4 bases from J, with 12 bases in between. The CDR3 extends over 13 amino acids. The CDR3 here is CAIRVGSAYGYTF. The CDR3 nucleotides read TGTGCCATCAGGGTGGGGAGCGCCTATGGCTACACCTTC.

V is TRBV20-1 and J is TRBJ2-3, with D tentatively TRBD1 (5 bases). Trimming cost V 5 bases and J 6 bases, with 18 bases left between them. The CDR3 spans 14 residues. Germline V gene lookup returns CDR1 DFQATT and CDR2 SNEGSKA (reference sequence). The CDR3 protein is CSAQTDRVSDTQYF. The CDR3 DNA follows: TGCAGTGCTCAGACAGACAGAGTCTCCGATACGCAGTATTTT.

This clonotype was counted a few times. The V and J genes are TRBV12-3 or TRBV12-4 and TRBJ2-7; D not certain. V was trimmed by 4 bases and J by 0 bases, leaving 7 bases between them. CDR3 size: 13 residues. The CDR3 DNA follows: TGTGCCAGCAGTTCCTATATCTCCTACGAGCAGTACTTC. It yields the protein CASSSYISYEQYF.

This clonotype has just a few counts. The genes are TRBV4-2 and TRBJ2-3; D remains ambiguous. Germline values: CDR1 LGHNA, CDR2 YNFKEQ. The CDR3 runs 19 residues. V lost 1 base to trimming and J lost 8 bases, with 28 bases between them. This CDR3 reads CASSQAQSSAAMGWATQYF. For the CDR3, the DNA is TGTGCCAGCAGCCAAGCCCAAAGTTCAGCAGCCATGGGATGGGCTACGCAGTATTTT.

This clonotype occurred a few times. The rearrangement links TRBV20-1 to TRBJ2-7; TRBD1 matches at 7 bases. This CDR3 has 16 residues. The ends lost 0 bases at V and 2 bases at J; junction bases unmatched: 10. Germline V CDR1 and CDR2: DFQATT, SNEGSKA (reference sequence). The CDR3 sequence: CSAREGETGRPYEQYF. For the CDR3, the DNA is TGCAGTGCTAGAGAGGGAGAGACAGGGAGACCCTACGAGCAGTACTTC.

This clonotype was seen only a few times. The V call is TRBV18, the J call TRBJ2-3; a possible D gene is TRBD1 (6 bases). The CDR3 has 15 residues. Trimming stripped 1 base from V and 5 bases from J, with 13 bases between. Looked up from germline, CDR1 is KGHSH and CDR2 is LQKENI. CDR3 sequence (DNA): TGTGCCAGCTCACCACGAGCTGGGGGCGGAGATACGCAGTATTTT. Its translation: CASSPRAGGGDTQYF.

V and J are TRBV30 and TRBJ2-3; unclear D gene. CDR1 GTSNPN and CDR2 SVGIG come from the germline V gene (reference sequence). With 0 bases removed from V and 0 bases from J, the gap between germline ends came to 7 bases. This CDR3 has 14 residues. Written as DNA, the CDR3 is TGTGCCTGGAGTGTACGGGCTAGCACAGATACGCAGTATTTT. It is translated as CAWSVRASTDTQYF.

V and J are TRBV7-3 and TRBJ2-1; TRBD2 matches 8 bases. Trimming at V came to 2 bases and at J to 7 bases, leaving 10 bases not matched to a gene. The CDR3 totals 16 residues. The V gene's germline CDR1 is SGHTA and CDR2 FQGTGA. The CDR3 nucleotides are TGTGCCAGCAGCTTACGGCCGGGAGGGCCTAGGAATGAGCAGTTCTTC. It encodes CASSLRPGGPRNEQFF.

The chain combines TRBV5-5 with TRBJ2-5; maybe TRBD2 (6 bases). Trimming removed 3 bases from V and 5 bases from J, with 17 bases in between. There are 15 residues in the CDR3. Germline lookup yields CDR1 SGHKS and CDR2 YYEKEE (reference sequence). CDR3 DNA: TGTGCCAGCAGCTGGCTAGCGTCGGCTGCGGAGACCCAGTACTTC. Translated, it gives CASSWLASAAETQYF.